This record covers a single TCR beta chain. The antigen remains unidentified. V lost 5 bases and J 0 bases, leaving 11 bases between the germline ends. CDR1 MNHEY and CDR2 SVGAGI come from the germline V gene. CDR3 length: 15 residues. The data originate from a study of tumor-infiltrating lymphocytes in primary liver carcinoma. As for the study in general: Sample yields of productive TCRbeta reads, ranging from roughly 3.65 to 7.13 million, were similar across tissue types.

Overall study findings and caveats: Tumor region pairs shared more overlap than did tumor-adjacent and tumor-blood pairs. Bulk unsorted material prevented CD4+ and CD8+ repertoire comparison.

Unsorted whole blood yielded the blood RNA, and germline DNA was also extracted. With a constant-region primer, TCR beta cDNA was made from 450 to 500 ng of total RNA. What produced the TCR beta libraries was three nested multiplex PCR rounds using slightly modified ARM-PCR. TRBV1-TRBV30 forward primers paired with a C-beta reverse primer drove the first two PCR rounds, approximately 11 cycles each. One entry per CDR3 protein results from TCRdb running MiXCR on the multiplex PCR reads. The sample lists approximately 310,000 distinct CDR3 sequences, less than 75% occurring once. The sample was peripheral blood. This TCR was recovered from a man aged 35-49 years with primary liver carcinoma and hepatitis B virus infection. The chain is built from TRBV6-5 and TRBJ1-3, with TRBD1 as a possible D gene (5 bases). The CDR3 region is CASSRGLSSGNTIYF. The CDR3 DNA sequence: TGTGCCAGCAGTCGGGGGTTGAGCTCTGGAAACACCATATATTTT.